This TCR beta chain comes out of a study of T cells in Graves' hyperthyroidism and ophthalmopathy. Study in general: At initial diagnosis, before any treatment had begun, peripheral blood was obtained. Study findings and constraints: Also found in blood were most expanded thyroid clonotypes above 0.001. Model-based prediction identified ophthalmopathy a median 6.5 months prior to its onset.

TCR beta CDR3 regions were amplified from RNA transcripts. The TCR CDR3 first-round RT-PCR relied on the HTBI primer set. TCRdb fed the multiplex PCR reads into MiXCR, producing one record per CDR3 protein. The sample lists approximately 600,000 distinct CDR3 sequences, 12% to 15% occurring once. The junction had 8 bases not matched to a gene; V was cut back by 5 bases and J by 5 bases. Germline CDR1 and CDR2: SEHNR and FQNEAQ (reference sequence). The CDR3 consists of 15 residues. This clonotype has only a few counts. The antigen is undetermined. V and J are TRBV7-9 and TRBJ2-1, with TRBD2 matching over 8 bases. Input material: blood. This receptor was identified in a woman between 18 and 30 years old with Graves' ophthalmopathy. This chain's CDR3 is CASSLSGGHDNEQFF. The CDR3 region has the DNA TGTGCCAGCAGCCTAAGCGGGGGCCACGACAATGAGCAGTTCTTC.